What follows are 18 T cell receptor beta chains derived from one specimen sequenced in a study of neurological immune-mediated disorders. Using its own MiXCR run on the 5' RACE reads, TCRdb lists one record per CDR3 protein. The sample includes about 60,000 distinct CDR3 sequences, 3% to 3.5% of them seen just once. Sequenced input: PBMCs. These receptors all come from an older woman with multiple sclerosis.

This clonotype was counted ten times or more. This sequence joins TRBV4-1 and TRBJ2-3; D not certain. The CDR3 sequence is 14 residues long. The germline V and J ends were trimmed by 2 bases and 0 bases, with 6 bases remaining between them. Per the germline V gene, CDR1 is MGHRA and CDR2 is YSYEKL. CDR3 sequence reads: CASSQWPSTDTQYF. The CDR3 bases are TGCGCCAGCAGCCAATGGCCCAGCACAGATACGCAGTATTTT.

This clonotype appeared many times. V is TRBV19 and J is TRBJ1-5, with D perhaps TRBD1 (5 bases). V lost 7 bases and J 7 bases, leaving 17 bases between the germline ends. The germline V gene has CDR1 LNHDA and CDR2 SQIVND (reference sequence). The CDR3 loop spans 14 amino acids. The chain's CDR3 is CASIISAGVQPQHF. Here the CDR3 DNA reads TGTGCCAGTATCATTTCAGCGGGGGTCCAGCCCCAGCATTTT.

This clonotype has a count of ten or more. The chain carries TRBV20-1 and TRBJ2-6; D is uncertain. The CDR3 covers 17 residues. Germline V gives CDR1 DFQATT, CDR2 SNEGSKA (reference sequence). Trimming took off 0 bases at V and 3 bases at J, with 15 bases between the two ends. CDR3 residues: CSARDFLSTSGANVLTF. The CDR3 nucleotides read TGCAGTGCTAGAGATTTTTTATCGACGAGTGGGGCCAACGTCCTGACTTTC.

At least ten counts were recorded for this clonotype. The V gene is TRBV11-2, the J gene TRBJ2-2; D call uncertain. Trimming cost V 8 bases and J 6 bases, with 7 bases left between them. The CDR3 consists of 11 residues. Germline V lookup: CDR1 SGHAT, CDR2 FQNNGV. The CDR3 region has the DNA TGTGCCAGCGGATTTGCCGGGGAGCTGTTTTTT. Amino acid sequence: CASGFAGELFF. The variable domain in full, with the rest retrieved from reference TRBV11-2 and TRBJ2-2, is EAGVAQSPRYKIIEKRQSVAFWCNPISGHATLYWYQQILGQGPKLLIQFQNNGVVDDSQLPKDRFSAERLKGVDSTLKIQPAKLEDSAVYLCASGFAGELFFGEGSRLTVL.

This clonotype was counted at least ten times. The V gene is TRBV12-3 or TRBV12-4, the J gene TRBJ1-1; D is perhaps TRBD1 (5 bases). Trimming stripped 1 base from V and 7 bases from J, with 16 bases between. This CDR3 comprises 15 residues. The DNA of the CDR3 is TGTGCCAGCAGTTTAGGGGGCCAAGGGTTTCTTGAAGCTTTCTTT. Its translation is CASSLGGQGFLEAFF.

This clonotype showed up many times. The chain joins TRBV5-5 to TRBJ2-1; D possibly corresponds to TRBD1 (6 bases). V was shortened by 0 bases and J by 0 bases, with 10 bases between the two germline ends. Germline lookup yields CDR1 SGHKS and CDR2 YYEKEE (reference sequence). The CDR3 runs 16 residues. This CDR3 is CASSLAGVFSYNEQFF. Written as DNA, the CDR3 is TGTGCCAGCAGCTTGGCAGGGGTCTTCTCCTACAATGAGCAGTTCTTC. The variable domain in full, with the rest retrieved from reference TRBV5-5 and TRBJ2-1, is DAGVTQSPTHLIKTRGQQVTLRCSPISGHKSVSWYQQVLGQGPQFIFQYYEKEERGRGNFPDRFSARQFPNYSSELNVNALLLGDSALYLCASSLAGVFSYNEQFFGPGTRLTVL.

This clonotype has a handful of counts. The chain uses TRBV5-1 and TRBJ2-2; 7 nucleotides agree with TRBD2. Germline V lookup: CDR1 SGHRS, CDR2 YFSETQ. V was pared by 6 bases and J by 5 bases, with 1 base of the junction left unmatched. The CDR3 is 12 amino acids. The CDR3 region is CASTGGTGELFF. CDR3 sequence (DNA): TGCGCCAGCACGGGGGGTACCGGGGAGCTGTTTTTT.

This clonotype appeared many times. Here the CDR3 reads CASSGAVTEAFF. The CDR3, as DNA: TGCGCCAGCAGTGGGGCAGTCACTGAAGCTTTCTTT. The chain couples TRBV10-2 to TRBJ1-1; D is unclear. Trimming removed 4 bases at V and 4 bases at J, with 7 bases between. CDR3 size: 12 residues. Germline CDR1 is WSHSY and CDR2 is SAAADI.

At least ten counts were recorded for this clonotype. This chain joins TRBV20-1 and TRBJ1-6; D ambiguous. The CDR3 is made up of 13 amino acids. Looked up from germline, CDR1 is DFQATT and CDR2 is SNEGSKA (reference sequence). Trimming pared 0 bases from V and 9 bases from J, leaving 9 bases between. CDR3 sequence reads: CSAREPGGSPLHF. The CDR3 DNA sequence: TGCAGTGCTAGAGAGCCAGGCGGTTCACCCCTCCACTTT.

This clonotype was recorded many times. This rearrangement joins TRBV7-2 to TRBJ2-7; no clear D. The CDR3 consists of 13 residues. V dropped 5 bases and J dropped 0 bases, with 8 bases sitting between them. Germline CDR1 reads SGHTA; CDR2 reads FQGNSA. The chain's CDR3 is CASSISISYEQYF. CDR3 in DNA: TGTGCCAGCAGCATCAGTATCTCCTACGAGCAGTACTTC.

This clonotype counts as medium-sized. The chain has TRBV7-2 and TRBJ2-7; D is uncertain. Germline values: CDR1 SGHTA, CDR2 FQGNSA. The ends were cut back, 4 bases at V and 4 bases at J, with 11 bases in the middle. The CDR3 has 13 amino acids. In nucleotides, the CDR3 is TGTGCCAGCAGCTCCATTTCCGGATACGAGCAGTACTTC. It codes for CASSSISGYEQYF.

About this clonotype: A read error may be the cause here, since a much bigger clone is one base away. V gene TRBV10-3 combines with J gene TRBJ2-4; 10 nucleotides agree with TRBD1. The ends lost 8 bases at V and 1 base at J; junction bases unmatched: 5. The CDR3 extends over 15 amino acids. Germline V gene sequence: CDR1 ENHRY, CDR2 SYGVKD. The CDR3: CAISQGQGAKNIQYF. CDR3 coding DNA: TGTGCCATCTCCCAGGGACAGGGGGCCAAAAACATTCAGTACTTC.

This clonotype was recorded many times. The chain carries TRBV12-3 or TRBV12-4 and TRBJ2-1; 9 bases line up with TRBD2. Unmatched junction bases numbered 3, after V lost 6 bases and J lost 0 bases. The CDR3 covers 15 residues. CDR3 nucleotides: TGTGCCAGCAGGAATAGCGGGAGCTCCTACAATGAGCAGTTCTTC. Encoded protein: CASRNSGSSYNEQFF.

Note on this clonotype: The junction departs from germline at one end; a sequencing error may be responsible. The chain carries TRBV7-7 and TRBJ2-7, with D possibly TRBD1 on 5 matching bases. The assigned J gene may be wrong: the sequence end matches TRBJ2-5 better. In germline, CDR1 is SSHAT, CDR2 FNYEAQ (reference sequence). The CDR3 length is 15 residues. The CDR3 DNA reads TGTGCTAGCAGCTCAGGGCCCCTTAAGGGGGAGACCCAGTACTTC. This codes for CASSSGPLKGETQYF.

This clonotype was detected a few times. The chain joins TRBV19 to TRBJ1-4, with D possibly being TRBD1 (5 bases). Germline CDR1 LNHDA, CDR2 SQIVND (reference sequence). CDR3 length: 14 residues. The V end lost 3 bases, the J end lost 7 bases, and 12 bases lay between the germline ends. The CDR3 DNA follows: TGTGCCAGTAGTATTCTCCAGGGCCGTGAAAAACTGTTTTTT. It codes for CASSILQGREKLFF.

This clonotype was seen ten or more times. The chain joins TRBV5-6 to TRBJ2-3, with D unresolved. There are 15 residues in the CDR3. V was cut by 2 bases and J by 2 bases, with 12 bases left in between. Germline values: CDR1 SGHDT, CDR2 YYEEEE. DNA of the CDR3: TGTGCCAGCAGCTTTGACCCGACCTACACAGATACGCAGTATTTT. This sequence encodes CASSFDPTYTDTQYF.

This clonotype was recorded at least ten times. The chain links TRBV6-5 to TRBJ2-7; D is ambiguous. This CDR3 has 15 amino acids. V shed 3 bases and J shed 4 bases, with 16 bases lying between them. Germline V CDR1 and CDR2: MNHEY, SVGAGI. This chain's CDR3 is CASSYSLTTTYEQYF. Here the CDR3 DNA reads TGTGCCAGCAGTTATAGTCTAACCACTACGTACGAGCAGTACTTC.

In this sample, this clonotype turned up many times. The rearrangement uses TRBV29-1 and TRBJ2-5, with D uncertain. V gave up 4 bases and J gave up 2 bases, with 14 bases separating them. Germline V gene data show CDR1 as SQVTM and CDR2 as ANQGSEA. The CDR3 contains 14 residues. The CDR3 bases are TGCAGCGTTGCGAGCCTGATATGGCAAGAGACCCAGTACTTC. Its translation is CSVASLIWQETQYF.